The clone carrying this T cell receptor (beta chain) came up a few times. Germline loops: CDR1 MDHEN, CDR2 SYDVKM. Trimming pared 5 bases from V and 1 base from J, leaving 11 bases between. This CDR3 spans 14 amino acids. It was with a sample-barcoded 5' primer and a J-beta primer mix that a second PCR of roughly 7 to 12 cycles was run. Via MiXCR, TCRdb re-called the 5' RACE reads, giving one row per CDR3 protein. The sample shows 1 million or so distinct CDR3 sequences, under 30% of them seen only once. These data come from a study of blood T cells in healthy people across ages. This same sample was also taken into another study, of T cells of mothers and their children. This second report adds: The study recruited three healthy Caucasian mothers and their six children as donors. Every mother produced more than 8 million TCR beta CDR3 reads, whereas every child provided about 3 million. Related mother-child pairs showed slightly higher but non-significant overlap than unrelated pairs.

This sequence was found in a girl aged 2-9 years in good health. Sequenced: blood. This sequence joins TRBV28 and TRBJ1-1, with D perhaps matching TRBD1 (6 bases). CDR3 loop: CASSKQQGNTEAFF. The DNA for the CDR3 is TGTGCCAGCAGTAAGCAACAGGGGAACACTGAAGCTTTCTTT. Using reference TRBV28 and TRBJ1-1 for the parts outside the CDR3, the full variable domain is DVKVTQSSRYLVKRTGEKVFLECVQDMDHENMFWYRQDPGLGLRLIYFSYDVKMKEKGDIPEGYSVSREKKERFSLILESASTNQTSMYLCASSKQQGNTEAFFGQGTRLTVV.